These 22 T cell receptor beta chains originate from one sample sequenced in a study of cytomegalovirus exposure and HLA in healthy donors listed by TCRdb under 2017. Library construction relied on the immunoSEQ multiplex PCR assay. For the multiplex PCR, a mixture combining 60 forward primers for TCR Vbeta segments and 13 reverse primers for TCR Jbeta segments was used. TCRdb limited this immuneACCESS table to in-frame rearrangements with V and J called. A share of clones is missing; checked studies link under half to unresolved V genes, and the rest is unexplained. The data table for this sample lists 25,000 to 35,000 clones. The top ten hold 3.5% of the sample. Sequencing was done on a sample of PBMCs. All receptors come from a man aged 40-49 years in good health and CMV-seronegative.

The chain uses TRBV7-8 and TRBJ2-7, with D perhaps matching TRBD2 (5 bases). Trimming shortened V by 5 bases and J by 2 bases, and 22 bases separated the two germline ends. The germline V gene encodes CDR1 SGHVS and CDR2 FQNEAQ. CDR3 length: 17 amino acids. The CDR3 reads CASSEGRRRYAAYEQYF. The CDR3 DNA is TGTGCCAGCAGCGAGGGCCGCCGGAGGTATGCGGCCTACGAGCAGTACTTC.

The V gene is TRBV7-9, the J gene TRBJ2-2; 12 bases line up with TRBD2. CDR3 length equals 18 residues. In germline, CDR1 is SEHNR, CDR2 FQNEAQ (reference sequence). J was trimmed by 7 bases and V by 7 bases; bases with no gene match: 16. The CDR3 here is CASTNSLLAGGLGGELFF. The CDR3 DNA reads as TGTGCCAGCACGAACTCCTTACTAGCGGGAGGATTAGGCGGGGAGCTGTTTTTT.

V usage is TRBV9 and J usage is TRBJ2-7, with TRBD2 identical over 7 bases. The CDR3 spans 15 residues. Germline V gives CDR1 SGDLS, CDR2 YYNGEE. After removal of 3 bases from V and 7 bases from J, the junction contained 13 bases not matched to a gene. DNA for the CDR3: TGTGCCAGCAGCGGTGTAGGTGGGAGGGCGGGGGAGCAGTACTTC. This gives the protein CASSGVGGRAGEQYF.

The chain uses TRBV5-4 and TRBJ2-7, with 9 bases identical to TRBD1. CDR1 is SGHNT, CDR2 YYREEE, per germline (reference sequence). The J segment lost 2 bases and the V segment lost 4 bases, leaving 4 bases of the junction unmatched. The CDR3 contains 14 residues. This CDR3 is CASSLRQGAYEQYF. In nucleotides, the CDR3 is TGTGCCAGCAGCCTAAGACAGGGGGCCTACGAGCAGTACTTC.

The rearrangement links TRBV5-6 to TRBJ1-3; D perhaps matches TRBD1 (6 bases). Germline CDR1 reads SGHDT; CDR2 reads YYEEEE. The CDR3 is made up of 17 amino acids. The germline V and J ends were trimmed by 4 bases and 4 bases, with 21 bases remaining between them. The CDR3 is CASSPRFTGITGNTIYF. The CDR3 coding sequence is TGTGCCAGCAGCCCGCGCTTTACAGGGATTACAGGAAACACCATATATTTT.

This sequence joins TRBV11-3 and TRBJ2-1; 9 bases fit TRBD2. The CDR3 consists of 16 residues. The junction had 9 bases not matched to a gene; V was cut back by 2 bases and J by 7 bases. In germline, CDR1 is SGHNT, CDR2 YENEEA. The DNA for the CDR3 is TGTGCCAGCAGCTTACGTAGCGGGAGAGCCAGGAATGAGCAGTTCTTC. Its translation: CASSLRSGRARNEQFF.

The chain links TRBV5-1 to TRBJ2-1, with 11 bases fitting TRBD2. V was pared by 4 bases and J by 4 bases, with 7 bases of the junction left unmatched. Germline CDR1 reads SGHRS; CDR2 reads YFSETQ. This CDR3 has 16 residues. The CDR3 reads CASSALTSGNYNEQFF. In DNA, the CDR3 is TGCGCCAGCAGCGCCCTGACTAGCGGGAATTACAATGAGCAGTTCTTC.

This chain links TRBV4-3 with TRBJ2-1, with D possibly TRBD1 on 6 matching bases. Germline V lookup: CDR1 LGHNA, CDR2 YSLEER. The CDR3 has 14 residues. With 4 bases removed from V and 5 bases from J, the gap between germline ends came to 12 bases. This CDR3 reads CASSPGTTDNEQFF. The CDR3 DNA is TGCGCCAGCAGCCCCGGGACAACCGACAATGAGCAGTTCTTC.

CDR3 region: CASSPEGGSYNEQFF. The CDR3 nucleotides read TGTGCCAGCAGCCCTGAAGGGGGCTCCTACAATGAGCAGTTCTTC. The chain joins TRBV4-2 to TRBJ2-1; tentatively, D is TRBD1 (6 bases). In germline, CDR1 is LGHNA, CDR2 YNFKEQ. The CDR3 spans 15 residues. Trimming cost V 4 bases and J 0 bases, with 10 bases left between them.

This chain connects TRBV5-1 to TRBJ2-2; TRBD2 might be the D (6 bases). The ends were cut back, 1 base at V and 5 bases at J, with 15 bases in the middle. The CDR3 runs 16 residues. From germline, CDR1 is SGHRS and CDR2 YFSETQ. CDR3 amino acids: CASSLRVQEGTGELFF. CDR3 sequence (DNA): TGCGCCAGCAGCTTGCGGGTCCAGGAGGGGACCGGGGAGCTGTTTTTT.

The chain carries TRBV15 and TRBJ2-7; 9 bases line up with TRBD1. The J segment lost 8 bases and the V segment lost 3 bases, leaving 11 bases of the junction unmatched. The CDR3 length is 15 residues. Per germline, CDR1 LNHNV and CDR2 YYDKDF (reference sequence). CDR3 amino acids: CATSSPEGQGIKQYF. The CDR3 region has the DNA TGTGCCACCAGCAGCCCGGAGGGACAGGGTATCAAGCAGTACTTC.

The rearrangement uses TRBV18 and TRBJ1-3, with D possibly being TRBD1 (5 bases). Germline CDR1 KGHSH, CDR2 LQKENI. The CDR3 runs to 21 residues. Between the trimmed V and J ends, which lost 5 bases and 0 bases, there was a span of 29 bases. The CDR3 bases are TGTGCCAGCTCAGGATTAACAGGACACAGCTTACCCACACACTCTGGAAACACCATATATTTT. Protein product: CASSGLTGHSLPTHSGNTIYF.

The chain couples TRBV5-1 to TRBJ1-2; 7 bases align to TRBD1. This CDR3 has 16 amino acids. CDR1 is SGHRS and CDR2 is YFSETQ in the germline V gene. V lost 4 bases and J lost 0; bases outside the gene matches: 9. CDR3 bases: TGCGCCAGCAGCAGGGGGGACAGTTCGACTAACTATGGCTACACCTTC. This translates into CASSRGDSSTNYGYTF.

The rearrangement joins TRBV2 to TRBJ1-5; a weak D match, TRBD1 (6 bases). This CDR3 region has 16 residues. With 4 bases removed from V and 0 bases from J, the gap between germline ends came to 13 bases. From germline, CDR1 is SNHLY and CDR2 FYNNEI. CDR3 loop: CASSANQGFSNQPQHF. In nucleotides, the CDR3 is TGTGCCAGCAGTGCAAACCAGGGGTTTAGCAATCAGCCCCAGCATTTT.

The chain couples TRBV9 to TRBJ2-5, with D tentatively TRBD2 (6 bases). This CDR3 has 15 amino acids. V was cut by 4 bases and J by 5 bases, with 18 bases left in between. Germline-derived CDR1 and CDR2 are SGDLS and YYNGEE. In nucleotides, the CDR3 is TGTGCCAGCAGCAAAGAGGGACTGGAGGGCGAGACCCAGTACTTC. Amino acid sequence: CASSKEGLEGETQYF.

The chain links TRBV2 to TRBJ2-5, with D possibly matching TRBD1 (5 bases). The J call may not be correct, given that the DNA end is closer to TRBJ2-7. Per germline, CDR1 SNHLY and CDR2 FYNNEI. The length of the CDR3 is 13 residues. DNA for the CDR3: TGTGCCAGCAGTGAGTTACAGGTCCACGAGCAGTACTTC. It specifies CASSELQVHEQYF.

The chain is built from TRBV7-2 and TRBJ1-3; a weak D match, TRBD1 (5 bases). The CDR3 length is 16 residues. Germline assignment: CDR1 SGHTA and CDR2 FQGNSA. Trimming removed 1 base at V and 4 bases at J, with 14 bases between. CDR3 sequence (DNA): TGTGCCAGCAGCTTAGTGGCAGGGTCTAGAGGAAACACCATATATTTT. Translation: CASSLVAGSRGNTIYF.

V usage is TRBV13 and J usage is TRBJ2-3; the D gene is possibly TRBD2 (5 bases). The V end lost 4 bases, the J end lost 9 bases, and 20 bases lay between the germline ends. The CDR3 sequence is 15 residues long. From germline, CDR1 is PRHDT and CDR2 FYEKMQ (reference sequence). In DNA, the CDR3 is TGTGCCAGCAGCTCGCTGACAACTCGGGGTGGAACGCAGTATTTT. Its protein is CASSSLTTRGGTQYF.

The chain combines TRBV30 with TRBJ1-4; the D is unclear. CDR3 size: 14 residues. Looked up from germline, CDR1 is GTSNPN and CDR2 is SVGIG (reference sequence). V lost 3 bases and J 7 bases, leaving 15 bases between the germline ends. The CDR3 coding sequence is TGTGCCTGGAGCTTACGCGGGGTGGCTGAAAAACTGTTTTTT. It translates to CAWSLRGVAEKLFF.

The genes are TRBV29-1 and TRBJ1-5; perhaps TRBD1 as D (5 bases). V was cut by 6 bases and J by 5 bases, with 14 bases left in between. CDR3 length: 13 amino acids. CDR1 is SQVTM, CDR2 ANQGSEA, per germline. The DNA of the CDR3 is TGCAGCGTACTCGAAGCGGGGCATCAGCCCCAGCATTTT. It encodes CSVLEAGHQPQHF.

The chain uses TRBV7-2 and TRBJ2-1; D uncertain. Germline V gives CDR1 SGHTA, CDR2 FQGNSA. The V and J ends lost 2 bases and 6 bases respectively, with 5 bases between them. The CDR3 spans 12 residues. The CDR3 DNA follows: TGTGCCAGCAGCTTACATTTCAATGAGCAGTTCTTC. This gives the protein CASSLHFNEQFF.

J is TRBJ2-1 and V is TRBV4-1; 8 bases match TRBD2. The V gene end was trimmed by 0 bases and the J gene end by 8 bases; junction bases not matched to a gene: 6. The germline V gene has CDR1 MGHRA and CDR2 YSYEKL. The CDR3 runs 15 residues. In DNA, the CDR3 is TGCGCCAGCAGCCAAGACCAGCGGGAGTTCGATGAGCAGTTCTTC. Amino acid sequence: CASSQDQREFDEQFF.